This entry lists 17 T cell receptor beta chains sequenced from one sample in a study of blood T cell repertoires in COVID-19. Assay used: immunoSEQ multiplex PCR; TCRdb lists only in-frame clones, some missing. The sample lists 75,000 or so clones; approximately 86% were seen once. Sequenced input: peripheral blood. All receptors come from a man in his sixties or seventies with acute or convalescent COVID-19.

The chain recombines TRBV19 with TRBJ1-5, with 8 bases fitting TRBD1. Looked up from germline, CDR1 is LNHDA and CDR2 is SQIVND (reference sequence). The CDR3 is made up of 15 amino acids. After removal of 6 bases from V and 3 bases from J, the junction contained 7 bases not matched to a gene. The chain's CDR3 is CASSLRDRYNQPQHF. The DNA for the CDR3 is TGTGCCAGTAGCCTCCGGGACAGGTACAATCAGCCCCAGCATTTT.

The chain couples TRBV30 to TRBJ1-1; no firm D call. Trimming cost V 0 bases and J 3 bases, with 8 bases left between them. This CDR3 comprises 13 residues. Looked up from germline, CDR1 is GTSNPN and CDR2 is SVGIG (reference sequence). In DNA, the CDR3 is TGTGCCTGGAGTGTACGAGGGTACACTGAAGCTTTCTTT. It is translated as CAWSVRGYTEAFF.

The chain's CDR3 is CASSYGGRPAKNIQYF. CDR3 DNA: TGTGCCAGCAGCTATGGAGGTCGACCAGCCAAAAACATTCAGTACTTC. The chain couples TRBV6-4 to TRBJ2-4, with a weak D call TRBD2 (5 bases). This CDR3 contains 16 residues. V was trimmed by 6 bases and J by 0 bases, leaving 15 bases between them. Per the germline V gene, CDR1 is MRHNA and CDR2 is SNTAGT.

The rearrangement links TRBV6-5 to TRBJ2-2; D remains ambiguous. Trimming took 10 bases from V and 2 from J, leaving 8 bases between them. CDR3 length: 12 amino acids. The V gene's germline CDR1 is MNHEY and CDR2 SVGAGI. CDR3 in DNA: TGTGCCACCCGCGGCAACACCGGGGAGCTGTTTTTT. Amino acids: CATRGNTGELFF.

The chain carries TRBV4-2 and TRBJ1-2; tentative D call: TRBD1 (6 bases). This CDR3 has 19 residues. Germline CDR1 and CDR2: LGHNA and YNFKEQ. V lost 4 bases, J lost 8 bases, and 32 bases lay in between. Here the CDR3 reads CASSPKTGPRESMAGGYTF. For the CDR3, the DNA is TGTGCCAGCAGCCCAAAAACAGGGCCTCGTGAATCTATGGCTGGGGGCTACACCTTC.

This chain uses TRBV7-2 with TRBJ2-7; D may be TRBD1 (5 bases). V was shortened by 3 bases and J by 3 bases, with 15 bases between the two germline ends. The CDR3 contains 15 residues. Germline V CDR1 and CDR2: SGHTA, FQGNSA. The DNA for the CDR3 is TGTGCCAGCAGCTTGAGGCAGGGCATAAACTACGAGCAGTACTTC. This codes for CASSLRQGINYEQYF.

The chain has TRBV7-2 and TRBJ2-2; D not certain. V was clipped by 5 bases and J by 4 bases, with 11 bases between them. The germline CDR1 and CDR2 sequences are SGHTA and FQGNSA. This CDR3 region has 14 residues. CDR3: CASSPQNPTGELFF. CDR3 nucleotides: TGTGCCAGCAGCCCCCAGAACCCCACCGGGGAGCTGTTTTTT.

This chain joins TRBV11-2 and TRBJ1-6; 8 nucleotides agree with TRBD1. V dropped 3 bases and J dropped 12; count of bases not matched to a gene: 7. The length of the CDR3 is 14 residues. The germline CDR1 and CDR2 sequences are SGHAT and FQNNGV. CDR3 residues: CASSFAGGPGPLHF. CDR3 DNA sequence: TGTGCCAGCAGCTTCGCAGGGGGCCCCGGACCCCTCCACTTT.

The chain couples TRBV7-6 to TRBJ1-2, with a tentative D call TRBD1 (5 bases). Trimming took off 4 bases at V and 1 base at J, with 13 bases between the two ends. CDR1 and CDR2 (germline): SGHVS, FNYEAQ. The CDR3 length is 15 residues. CDR3 residues: CASSSTENFNYGYTF. The CDR3 DNA follows: TGTGCCAGCAGCTCGACAGAAAATTTTAACTATGGCTACACCTTC.

CDR3 DNA: TGTGCCAGCAGCCCGGCGCAGGGGGTCTACGAGCAGTACTTC. It encodes CASSPAQGVYEQYF. The chain has TRBV2 and TRBJ2-7, with 7 bases identical to TRBD1. V dropped 6 bases and J dropped 3; count of bases not matched to a gene: 8. CDR3 length: 14 amino acids. The germline CDR1 and CDR2 sequences are SNHLY and FYNNEI.

The chain joins TRBV7-6 to TRBJ2-3; maybe TRBD2 (5 bases). Trimming took off 5 bases at V and 6 bases at J, with 21 bases between the two ends. Germline V gene lookup returns CDR1 SGHVS and CDR2 FNYEAQ. The CDR3 extends over 16 amino acids. The CDR3 loop reads CASSPLDTRVIDTQYF. The CDR3 coding sequence is TGTGCCAGCAGCCCGCTAGATACGAGGGTTATCGATACGCAGTATTTT.

The chain joins TRBV19 to TRBJ1-2; D is unclear. Trimming removed 3 bases at V and 1 base at J, with 6 bases between. The CDR3 runs 13 residues. Germline V gives CDR1 LNHDA, CDR2 SQIVND (reference sequence). The CDR3 DNA reads TGTGCCAGTAGTATCGAGAATAACTATGGCTACACCTTC. Translated: CASSIENNYGYTF.

This rearrangement joins TRBV7-2 to TRBJ1-5; 9 bases are shared with TRBD1. Per germline, CDR1 SGHTA and CDR2 FQGNSA. This CDR3 contains 16 residues. Germline trimming cut 1 base from V and 6 bases from J; bases unmatched to any gene: 7. The DNA of the CDR3 is TGTGCCAGCAGCTTAGGGTTACAGGGGGCAAGTCAGCCCCAGCATTTT. The encoded protein is CASSLGLQGASQPQHF.

The rearrangement uses TRBV5-1 and TRBJ2-2; 8 positions agree with TRBD2. V shed 1 base and J 5 bases; nucleotides not matched to a gene: 7. The CDR3 runs to 16 residues. The germline V gene has CDR1 SGHRS and CDR2 YFSETQ. In DNA form, the CDR3 reads TGCGCCAGCAGCTTGACGGGAGGGCCGGAAACCGGGGAGCTGTTTTTT. As protein: CASSLTGGPETGELFF.

This chain connects TRBV6-5 to TRBJ1-6, with no clear D. From germline, CDR1 is MNHEY and CDR2 SVGAGI. The CDR3 covers 14 residues. V was trimmed by 8 bases and J by 6 bases, leaving 14 bases between them. The CDR3, as DNA: TGTGCCAGCGGACTCCGACAAACTAATTCACCCCTCCACTTT. Translated: CASGLRQTNSPLHF.

This clone was recorded only once. J is TRBJ1-3 and V is TRBV7-9, with unresolved D. CDR1 SEHNR and CDR2 FQNEAQ come from the germline V gene (reference sequence). V lost 0 bases to trimming and J lost 0 bases, with 6 bases between them. The CDR3 runs 15 residues. The CDR3: CASSLASSSGNTIYF. The CDR3 nucleotides are TGTGCCAGCAGCTTAGCGTCTTCCTCTGGAAACACCATATATTTT.

The chain links TRBV7-2 to TRBJ1-5; TRBD1 matches 7 bases. J gave up 10 bases and V 3 bases, and 3 bases lay outside the gene matches. The CDR3 sequence is 12 residues long. Germline-derived CDR1 and CDR2 are SGHTA and FQGNSA. The CDR3 bases are TGTGCCAGCAGCTTGGACAGGTTCCCCCAGCATTTT. Protein sequence: CASSLDRFPQHF.